Presented here are 13 T cell receptor beta chains from one specimen sequenced in a study of T cell repertoires in cytomegalovirus infection. MiXCR, applied by TCRdb to the reads, yields one record per CDR3 protein. The table lists around 450,000 distinct CDR3 sequences, approximately 10% of them singletons. The sequencing sample was made of PBMCs. These receptors all come from a human donor in good health (CMV status not recorded). Some clones in this sample may be carry-over from other donors' samples.

This chain connects TRBV3-1 to TRBJ1-2; 9 nucleotides line up with TRBD1. The germline V gene encodes CDR1 LGHDT and CDR2 YNNKEL (reference sequence). V shed 6 bases and J 8 bases; nucleotides not matched to a gene: 7. The CDR3 length is 13 residues. The CDR3 loop is CASRTGGEGGYTF. CDR3 DNA: TGTGCCAGCAGAACAGGGGGCGAAGGGGGCTACACCTTC.

This clonotype has ten or more counts. The chain employs TRBV10-3 and TRBJ2-4, with 8 bases identical to TRBD1. With 3 bases clipped from V and 0 bases from J, the junction kept 10 bases outside the gene matches. Per the germline V gene, CDR1 is ENHRY and CDR2 is SYGVKD. The CDR3 length is 18 residues. In nucleotides, the CDR3 is TGTGCCATCAGTGAATACGACAGGGGCATCGTAGCCAAAAACATTCAGTACTTC. Residues: CAISEYDRGIVAKNIQYF.

This clonotype was recorded at least ten times. This sequence joins TRBV7-9 and TRBJ1-6; TRBD1 agrees at 10 bases. Germline V CDR1 and CDR2: SEHNR, FQNEAQ (reference sequence). Germline trimming cut 5 bases from V and 8 bases from J; bases unmatched to any gene: 9. This CDR3 is built from 16 residues. CDR3 sequence (DNA): TGTGCCAGCAGCAAAGACAGGGGGCTCTCTGATTCACCCCTCCACTTT. Translated: CASSKDRGLSDSPLHF. Using reference TRBV7-9 and TRBJ1-6 for the parts outside the CDR3, the full variable domain is DTGVSQNPRHKITKRGQNVTFRCDPISEHNRLYWYRQTLGQGPEFLTYFQNEAQLEKSRLLSDRFSAERPKGSFSTLEIQRTEQGDSAMYLCASSKDRGLSDSPLHFGNGTRLTVT.

This chain connects TRBV19 to TRBJ2-5; 8 bases map to TRBD2. V trimming: 4 bases; J trimming: 5 bases; junction bases outside the gene matches: 3. The CDR3 totals 13 residues. Germline CDR1 reads LNHDA; CDR2 reads SQIVND (reference sequence). CDR3 in DNA: TGTGCCAGTAGTACCGGGAGGGTTGAGACCCAGTACTTC. This encodes CASSTGRVETQYF. The complete variable domain, with remaining parts taken from reference TRBV19 and TRBJ2-5, reads DGGITQSPKYLFRKEGQNVTLSCEQNLNHDAMYWYRQDPGQGLRLIYYSQIVNDFQKGDIAEGYSVSREKKESFPLTVTSAQKNPTAFYLCASSTGRVETQYFGPGTRLLVL.

V and J are TRBV4-2 and TRBJ2-7, with 7 positions matching TRBD2. The germline gives CDR1 LGHNA, CDR2 YNFKEQ. CDR3 length: 16 amino acids. The J segment lost 2 bases and the V segment lost 4 bases, leaving 11 bases of the junction unmatched. As DNA, the CDR3 is TGTGCCAGCAGCCGGGAGGGTTACAGTGAGCCCTACGAGCAGTACTTC. The encoded protein is CASSREGYSEPYEQYF.

This clonotype has a handful of counts. This chain uses TRBV7-9 with TRBJ2-1; 13 positions match TRBD2. The CDR3 has 14 residues. Trimming took 5 bases from V and 13 from J; bases not matched to a gene: 8. Germline V gene lookup returns CDR1 SEHNR and CDR2 FQNEAQ (reference sequence). CDR3 nucleotides: TGTGCCAGCAGCACGCGGACTAGCGGGAGCAGACAGTTCTTC. Amino acid sequence: CASSTRTSGSRQFF.

Many counts were recorded for this clonotype. V usage is TRBV10-3 and J usage is TRBJ1-5, with TRBD1 matching over 12 bases. Germline CDR1 is ENHRY and CDR2 is SYGVKD. The CDR3 sequence is 14 residues long. V dropped 6 bases and J dropped 4; count of bases not matched to a gene: 1. In DNA form, the CDR3 reads TGTGCCATCAGGGGACAGGGGGCAAATCAGCCCCAGCATTTT. This codes for CAIRGQGANQPQHF.

In its sample, this clonotype was seen many times. This chain connects TRBV25-1 to TRBJ1-1; 10 positions agree with TRBD1. The CDR3 is made up of 16 amino acids. Germline V gives CDR1 MGHDK, CDR2 SYGVNS. J lost 3 bases, V lost 1 base, and 5 bases had no gene match. The CDR3 sequence is CASSELVGTGDTEAFF. Here the CDR3 DNA reads TGTGCCAGCAGTGAATTGGTCGGGACAGGGGACACTGAAGCTTTCTTT.

The rearrangement uses TRBV12-3 or TRBV12-4 and TRBJ2-1; D might be TRBD1 (6 bases). V lost 7 bases and J 0 bases, leaving 10 bases between the germline ends. This CDR3 has 14 amino acids. The CDR3 nucleotides read TGTGCCAGCACAACAGGGAGCTCCTACAATGAGCAGTTCTTC. This encodes CASTTGSSYNEQFF.

This clonotype was detected many times. This sequence joins TRBV7-2 and TRBJ2-3; unclear D gene. This CDR3 spans 15 amino acids. Germline assignment: CDR1 SGHTA and CDR2 FQGNSA. V was pared by 5 bases and J by 0 bases, with 12 bases between. DNA of the CDR3: TGTGCCAGCAGCCCCACCCCGGGTAGCACAGATACGCAGTATTTT. This translates into CASSPTPGSTDTQYF.

This clonotype was seen repeatedly, ten times or more. The CDR3 spells CASRAAGPGGFYGYTF. The CDR3 DNA follows: TGTGCCAGCAGGGCAGCGGGACCAGGGGGCTTCTATGGCTACACCTTC. The chain recombines TRBV6-1 with TRBJ1-2; TRBD1 matches at 8 bases. The V and J ends lost 6 bases and 4 bases, in that order; junction bases with no gene match: 13. CDR1 is MNHNS and CDR2 is SASEGT in the germline V gene. There are 16 residues in the CDR3.

This clonotype was detected ten times or more. The genes are TRBV7-8 and TRBJ2-3; 9 nucleotides line up with TRBD1. CDR3 length: 16 amino acids. The V segment lost 2 bases and the J segment 3 bases; nucleotides outside the gene matches: 6. CDR1 is SGHVS and CDR2 is FQNEAQ in the germline V gene. The CDR3 loop is CASSLKAGTGTDTQYF. CDR3 nucleotide sequence: TGTGCCAGCAGCTTAAAAGCCGGGACAGGGACAGATACGCAGTATTTT.

This clonotype was counted at least ten times. J is TRBJ2-3 and V is TRBV7-9; 10 bases fit TRBD2. In germline, CDR1 is SEHNR, CDR2 FQNEAQ (reference sequence). The CDR3 is 14 amino acids. V shed 2 bases and J 10 bases; nucleotides not matched to a gene: 6. This chain's CDR3 is CASSLLAGDWAQYF. CDR3 nucleotide sequence: TGTGCCAGCAGCTTACTAGCGGGAGATTGGGCGCAGTATTTT.